The next 13 T cell receptor beta chains were all read from a single sample in a study of somatic mutations in cytotoxic T cells in rheumatoid arthritis. Sequenced by immunoSEQ multiplex PCR; TCRdb stores in-frame clones only, minus some. The sample yields more than 15,000 clones, 75% to 90% seen once. Sequenced sample: CD8+ T cells sorted from blood. Every receptor here comes from an adult with rheumatoid arthritis.

V gene TRBV11-2 combines with J gene TRBJ2-7; D is undetermined. There are 12 residues in the CDR3. V lost 5 bases and J lost 3, with 8 bases in between. The germline V gene encodes CDR1 SGHAT and CDR2 FQNNGV. Here the CDR3 DNA reads TGTGCCAGCAGCCCGGGCGGCTACGAGCAGTACTTC. Its translation is CASSPGGYEQYF.

The CDR3 reads CASSQGQGGSEQYF. The CDR3 DNA reads as TGTGCCAGCAGCCAGGGACAGGGGGGGAGTGAGCAGTACTTC. The rearrangement joins TRBV5-4 to TRBJ2-7; 11 nucleotides match TRBD1. V lost 4 bases to trimming and J lost 7 bases; unmatched junction nucleotides: 7. Per the germline V gene, CDR1 is SGHNT and CDR2 is YYREEE (reference sequence). The CDR3 runs to 14 residues.

The DNA for the CDR3 is TGTGCCAGCAGCGAGACAGGAATGGCCTCCTACGAGCAGTACTTC. Its protein is CASSETGMASYEQYF. The rearrangement uses TRBV9 and TRBJ2-7, with D perhaps matching TRBD1 (6 bases). This CDR3 contains 15 residues. Germline CDR1 SGDLS, CDR2 YYNGEE. V was clipped by 3 bases and J by 0 bases, with 13 bases between them.

The rearrangement uses TRBV25-1 and TRBJ2-7; 7 bases agree with TRBD2. Per the germline V gene, CDR1 is MGHDK and CDR2 is SYGVNS. Trimming at V came to 7 bases and at J to 4 bases, leaving 10 bases not matched to a gene. CDR3 size: 14 residues. The CDR3 nucleotides read TGTGCCAGCAACGAACGGGGGGTACAATACGAGCAGTACTTC. The encoded protein is CASNERGVQYEQYF.

This clone was counted once. The chain uses TRBV7-6 and TRBJ2-2; D gene ambiguous. The CDR3 contains 16 residues. Trimming pared 1 base from V and 4 bases from J, leaving 13 bases between. From germline, CDR1 is SGHVS and CDR2 FNYEAQ. The DNA of the CDR3 is TGTGCCAGCAGCTTAGTGGACGCCTCCCCCACCGGGGAGCTGTTTTTT. This codes for CASSLVDASPTGELFF.

The rearrangement uses TRBV7-9 and TRBJ2-3; D is undetermined. In germline, CDR1 is SEHNR, CDR2 FQNEAQ (reference sequence). The germline V and J ends were trimmed by 5 bases and 1 base, with 10 bases remaining between them. CDR3 size: 14 residues. Written as DNA, the CDR3 is TGTGCCAGCAGCAGGGTCCTAGGCACAGATACGCAGTATTTT. It encodes CASSRVLGTDTQYF. The whole variable domain, filled in from reference TRBV7-9 and TRBJ2-3, reads DTGVSQNPRHKITKRGQNVTFRCDPISEHNRLYWYRQTLGQGPEFLTYFQNEAQLEKSRLLSDRFSAERPKGSFSTLEIQRTEQGDSAMYLCASSRVLGTDTQYFGPGTRLTVL.

The genes are TRBV5-4 and TRBJ2-3, with 9 nucleotides matching TRBD2. Trimming cost V 3 bases and J 0 bases; bases outside gene matches: 11. The CDR3 runs to 18 residues. CDR1 and CDR2 from the germline V gene are SGHNT and YYREEE (reference sequence). The CDR3: CASSSPGSGGPSTDTQYF. CDR3 nucleotide sequence: TGTGCCAGCAGCTCCCCGGGTAGCGGGGGACCAAGCACAGATACGCAGTATTTT.

This clone has just one count. This sequence joins TRBV6-4 and TRBJ2-2; D is tentatively TRBD1 or TRBD2 (5 bases each). The CDR3 spans 17 residues. In germline, CDR1 is MRHNA, CDR2 SNTAGT. V gave up 0 bases and J gave up 0 bases, with 11 bases separating them. The CDR3 region has the DNA TGTGCCAGCAGTGACTCGAACGGGGCAGCGAACACCGGGGAGCTGTTTTTT. Translation: CASSDSNGAANTGELFF.

The rearrangement uses TRBV5-4 and TRBJ2-3, with a possible D match to TRBD2 (5 bases). Between the trimmed V and J ends, which lost 4 bases and 0 bases, there was a span of 18 bases. CDR1 and CDR2 (germline): SGHNT, YYREEE (reference sequence). The CDR3 is made up of 17 amino acids. In DNA form, the CDR3 reads TGTGCCAGCAGCCTCAAGGGTTATAAGCGGAGCACAGATACGCAGTATTTT. Translated, it gives CASSLKGYKRSTDTQYF.

The gene calls are TRBV30 and TRBJ1-2; D gene unclear. CDR3 length: 13 residues. The germline V gene has CDR1 GTSNPN and CDR2 SVGIG (reference sequence). Trimming took 3 bases from V and 4 from J, leaving 12 bases between them. CDR3 sequence: CAWRIGVPYGYTF. CDR3 coding DNA: TGTGCCTGGAGGATTGGAGTCCCCTATGGCTACACCTTC.

V usage is TRBV6-5 and J usage is TRBJ2-1; D unresolved. Germline V gives CDR1 MNHEY, CDR2 SVGAGI. V was pared by 8 bases and J by 5 bases, with 10 bases between. This CDR3 region has 12 residues. The CDR3 protein is CASRAPNNEQFF. The CDR3 DNA reads TGTGCCAGCCGGGCACCAAACAATGAGCAGTTCTTC.

The chain joins TRBV7-9 to TRBJ2-7; 8 positions match TRBD1. CDR1 is SEHNR, CDR2 FQNEAQ, per germline (reference sequence). The CDR3 covers 15 residues. The junction had 11 bases not matched to a gene; V was cut back by 5 bases and J by 5 bases. CDR3 amino acids: CASSLRTGRGDEQYF. CDR3 coding DNA: TGTGCCAGCAGCCTCCGGACAGGGCGTGGGGACGAGCAGTACTTC.

The chain carries TRBV20-1 and TRBJ1-1, with no clear D. CDR1 DFQATT and CDR2 SNEGSKA come from the germline V gene (reference sequence). This CDR3 is 11 amino acids long. Trimming removed 6 bases at V and 5 bases at J, with 10 bases between. CDR3 DNA: TGCAGTGCACCTGCCGGAACTGAAGCTTTCTTT. Translating it yields CSAPAGTEAFF.